This entry concerns a single T cell receptor beta chain. This clone was counted a few times. This receptor's antigen is unknown. There are no base qualities to consult, and no much larger clone falls within one base. These data belong to a study of shared T cell receptors in the human thymus (dated by TCRdb to 2020 to 2023). In the study overall: The study examined how the human thymus generates shared, self-reactive T-cell receptor alpha chains.

Library creation used the immunoSEQ multiplex PCR assay. The table was pulled from immuneACCESS by TCRdb, which kept in-frame rearrangements only. Such tables lose some clones; where checked, under half of the loss comes from unresolved V genes, and the rest has no known cause. In this sample the table shows hundreds of thousands of clones, more than 70% of which occur a single time. The ten biggest clones cover roughly 0.0086% of the sample. Measured from the cysteine to the phenylalanine, the CDR3 is 14 residues long. Here the CDR3 DNA is all that survives: 42 bases in frame from base 1. CDR1 is given as SGDLS and CDR2 as YYNGEE, both from the germline V gene. Trimming leaves V shorter by 4 bases and J shorter by 7 bases, with the junction holding 8 bases beyond the gene matches. These sequences were also reported in another study, on human thymus T cells. Per that second paper: The donors were immunologically healthy infants in Finland who had open corrective cardiac surgery for congenital heart defects. Thymus tissue was collected as surgical resects that were removed during corrective cardiac surgery. Both the thymic and the peripheral blood repertoires appeared to show biased V and J gene segment usage. According to the related research, thymic TCR repertoires were highly overlapping among unrelated individuals. TCR alpha and beta repertoires from roughly eight infant thymus samples and four related peripheral blood samples were characterized in the study. The infant donors were about 7 to 244 days old, and the cohort included several males and a couple of females. Thymocytes were released mechanically from tissue and stored at -70 °C as pellets of 10-30 million cells. Genomic DNA was extracted from frozen cell pellets with a QIAsymphony instrument. Using the immunoSEQ multiplex PCR assay, the TCRB and TCRAD loci were amplified from a standardized quantity of quality-controlled genomic DNA. The amplicons covered the V(D)J region and were long enough to include the CDR3 and to identify the V and J genes. Amplicon sequencing was performed on an Illumina platform through the commercial immunoSEQ service. Primer bias and sequencing errors were corrected as previously described, and TCRAD and TCRB definitions were based on the IMGT database. Analysis of the repertoires was done with immunoSEQ Analyzer 3.0 and VDJTools and included basic statistics, V/J segment usage, diversity estimates, rarefaction and pairwise overlap. Chao1, ChaoE, Efron-Thisted, Shannon and inverse Simpson indices were used to estimate diversity, which was also estimated on datasets down-sampled to the smallest sample. Repertoire overlap was assessed by strict matching of CDR3 nucleotide sequence, V gene and J gene, and clustering was done by Jaccard-based multidimensional scaling. On average, thymus samples yielded 750,000 to 1,000,000 unique TCRB clonotypes, whereas blood samples yielded roughly 80,000.

This sequence uses TRBV9 and TRBJ1-2; TRBD1 matches 9 bases in the middle. Input material: thymocytes. This receptor was identified in a boy in the first two years of life with a congenital heart defect. Donor details come from another sample of the same person, matched by shared clones. The CDR3 has the sequence CASSPAGTGSGYTF. In nucleotide form, the sequence is TGTGCCAGCAGCCCGGCCGGGACAGGGAGTGGCTACACCTTC. Reference TRBV9 and TRBJ1-2 proteins supply the regions before and after the CDR3; the full variable domain is: DSGVTQTPKHLITATGQRVTLRCSPRSGDLSVYWYQQSLDQGLQFLIQYYNGEERAKGNILERFSAQQFPDLHSELNLSSLELGDSALYFCASSPAGTGSGYTFGSGTRLTVV.